A selection of T cell receptor beta chains follows, all from one sample in a study of cytomegalovirus exposure and HLA in healthy donors. Clones were sequenced by immunoSEQ multiplex PCR, and TCRdb holds only the in-frame ones, with some missing. This table has about 120,000 clones, roughly 60% appearing once. Sequences were obtained from PBMCs. These receptors were taken from a man aged 35 to 55 in good health and CMV-seropositive. The CDR3 runs from the conserved cysteine through the conserved F or W. A D gene is named only where the DNA matches it firmly. Clone sizes are given selectively: once, few, many, or a class where the clone is expanded.

v_gene	d_gene	abundance	j_gene	CDR3aa	CDR3nt
TRBV7-3	.	.	TRBJ1-2	CASSLGQEFYGYTF	TGTGCCAGCAGCTTAGGGCAGGAATTTTATGGCTACACCTTC
TRBV30	.	few	TRBJ2-3	CAWSTPTGKDTQYF	TGTGCCTGGAGTACCCCCACAGGGAAGGATACGCAGTATTTT
TRBV9	.	.	TRBJ2-3	CASSAFTSRFTDTQYF	TGTGCCAGCAGCGCCTTCACTAGCAGATTCACAGATACGCAGTATTTT
TRBV7-9	.	few	TRBJ2-7	CASSTWLSSYEQYF	TGTGCCAGCTCGACATGGTTGAGCTCCTACGAGCAGTACTTC
TRBV7-8	TRBD2	few	TRBJ2-2	CASSSTSGGTGELFF	TGTGCCAGCAGCTCGACTAGCGGGGGGACCGGGGAGCTGTTTTTT
TRBV5-6	.	.	TRBJ1-2	CASSLGANYGYTF	TGTGCCAGCAGCTTGGGGGCCAACTATGGCTACACCTTC
TRBV7-9	TRBD1	.	TRBJ2-7	CASSWNRGLGYEQYF	TGTGCCAGCAGCTGGAACAGGGGGCTCGGCTACGAGCAGTACTTC
TRBV10-2	.	.	TRBJ2-7	CASSDLLGTYSYEQYF	TGCGCCAGCAGTGACTTACTCGGGACTTATTCCTACGAGCAGTACTTC
TRBV28	TRBD1	once	TRBJ1-1	CASSFLWTGDTEAFF	TGTGCCAGCAGTTTCCTCTGGACAGGGGATACTGAAGCTTTCTTT
TRBV7-9	.	.	TRBJ1-1	CASSPWWGGTTEAFF	TGTGCCAGCAGCCCCTGGTGGGGGGGAACCACTGAAGCTTTCTTT
TRBV19	TRBD2	.	TRBJ2-7	CASSPGGSVYEQYF	TGTGCCAGTAGTCCCGGGGGGAGTGTCTACGAGCAGTACTTC
TRBV4-1	.	.	TRBJ2-3	CASSPFAVDGADTQYF	TGCGCCAGCAGCCCGTTCGCAGTTGACGGAGCAGATACGCAGTATTTT
TRBV5-1	TRBD1	.	TRBJ2-7	CASRGQGALQGQIQYF	TGCGCCAGCAGGGGACAGGGGGCGTTGCAAGGGCAGATACAGTACTTC
TRBV5-4	.	.	TRBJ1-2	CASSLDSSYGYTF	TGTGCCAGCAGCTTGGACAGCTCCTATGGCTACACCTTC
TRBV25-1	.	.	TRBJ2-7	CASSEGQGVGTWGEQYF	TGTGCCAGCAGTGAGGGGCAGGGCGTAGGAACCTGGGGCGAGCAGTACTTC
TRBV10-3	.	.	TRBJ2-5	CAISDRQETQYF	TGTGCCATCAGTGACCGGCAAGAGACCCAGTACTTC
TRBV6-5	TRBD1	few	TRBJ2-7	CASSQPGTGVDEQYF	TGTGCCAGCAGTCAACCCGGGACAGGGGTCGACGAGCAGTACTTC
TRBV5-1	.	few	TRBJ2-5	CASSLAGETQYF	TGCGCCAGCAGCTTGGCAGGAGAGACCCAGTACTTC
TRBV6-6	TRBD1	once	TRBJ2-1	CASSLPGQGANNEQFF	TGTGCCAGCAGTCTTCCTGGACAGGGGGCTAACAATGAGCAGTTCTTC
TRBV7-6	.	.	TRBJ1-1	CASSLALSTEAFF	TGTGCCAGCAGCTTAGCGCTGAGCACTGAAGCTTTCTTT
TRBV2	TRBD1	.	TRBJ1-6	CASRGQGSSYNSPLHF	TGTGCCAGCAGGGGACAGGGAAGCTCCTATAATTCACCCCTCCACTTT
TRBV6-1	.	.	TRBJ1-1	CASRRGGNTEAFF	TGTGCCAGCCGGAGGGGCGGGAACACTGAAGCTTTCTTT
TRBV6-1	.	.	TRBJ1-6	CASSEAPPVSYNSPLHF	TGTGCCAGCAGTGAAGCTCCCCCAGTCTCCTATAATTCACCCCTCCACTTT
TRBV7-8	TRBD1	.	TRBJ1-5	CASSSIRQGKYQPQHF	TGTGCCAGCAGCTCTATACGACAGGGAAAGTACCAGCCCCAGCATTTT
TRBV27	.	few	TRBJ1-1	CASSDRLRTEAFF	TGTGCCAGCAGCGACAGGCTCCGGACTGAAGCTTTCTTT
TRBV7-7	TRBD2	.	TRBJ2-2	CASSLAGVTGELFF	TGTGCTAGCAGTCTAGCGGGAGTCACCGGGGAGCTGTTTTTT
TRBV9	.	few	TRBJ2-5	CASSVKPEETQYF	TGTGCCAGCAGCGTTAAGCCCGAAGAGACCCAGTACTTC
TRBV7-2	TRBD2	.	TRBJ2-7	CASSQGGSSGSYEQYF	TGTGCCAGCAGCCAGGGCGGGTCTAGCGGGTCCTACGAGCAGTACTTC
TRBV29-1	TRBD1	.	TRBJ2-3	CSVVQQGQADTQYF	TGCAGCGTCGTACAACAGGGGCAGGCAGATACGCAGTATTTT